The clone carrying this T cell receptor beta chain occurred many times. No antigen is known for it. CDR1 is SGDLS and CDR2 is YYNGEE in the germline V gene. The CDR3 has 13 amino acids. Between the trimmed V and J ends, which lost 2 bases and 0 bases, there was a span of 4 bases. The data originate from a study of blood T cells in healthy people across ages. The study's findings and limits: Estimates drawn from one million T cells were deemed to understate diversity.

Combining a sample-barcoded 5' primer with a J-beta primer mix, a second PCR ran for 7 to 11 cycles. Carrying 12 random nucleotides, a template-switch adaptor labeled each individual cDNA molecule. MiXCR was run by TCRdb on the 5' RACE reads, yielding one entry per CDR3 protein. The table has 1.5 million to 2 million distinct CDR3 sequences, roughly 52% seen once. Material for sequencing was blood. The V gene is TRBV9, the J gene TRBJ2-3; D is undetermined. The receptor was isolated from a woman aged 35 to 49 in good health. CDR3 DNA sequence: TGTGCCAGCAGCGTCCTTAGCACAGATACGCAGTATTTT. Translation: CASSVLSTDTQYF.